This T cell receptor beta chain was retrieved from a study of cytomegalovirus exposure and HLA in healthy donors. Overall study findings and caveats: Most likely, a cluster of highly shared sequence variants arose as a sequencing artifact. Upon later analysis, HLA-associated TCR beta chains proved more clonally expanded than other, equally common chains. Certain indistinguishable V segments, among them TRBV6-2 and TRBV6-3, were excluded. An analysis was carried out later, and it reportedly showed fewer N-insertions in an Asian-associated ancestry cluster than the approximately 610-donor mean.

PCR involved 60 Vbeta and 13 Jbeta primers. The assay was immunoSEQ multiplex PCR, and TCRdb's table has in-frame clones only and misses some. The sample contains roughly 180,000 clones, approximately 82% of which appear only once. As to this clone: Its antigen is not known.

Germline-derived CDR1 and CDR2 are GTSNPN and SVGIG (reference sequence). The CDR3 runs to 13 residues. With 2 bases removed from V and 12 bases from J, the gap between germline ends came to 19 bases. The chain has TRBV30 and TRBJ1-2; a possible D gene is TRBD1 (5 bases). The sequence derives from a young woman in good health and CMV-seropositive. The source material was PBMCs. The CDR3 loop is CAWSLLLGRGHTF. In nucleotides, the CDR3 is TGTGCCTGGAGTCTATTACTGGGGAGGGGCCACACCTTC.